The next 12 T cell receptor beta chains were all read from a single sample in a study of early T cells in non-severe SARS-CoV-2 infection (dated by TCRdb to the early 2020s). Libraries were built with 5' RACE. The run used a NextSeq 500. The public reads were reprocessed in TCRdb via fastp at Q25 and MiXCR, keeping in-frame beta chains. Rows are combined by CDR3 protein, so each entry shows the most common genes and DNA. The sample profile shows tens of thousands of distinct CDR3 sequences; 9% to 15% of them were found once. Over 6% of the sample lies in the top ten. Sequencing was carried out using whole blood. These receptors all come from an adult who was a healthcare worker with PCR-confirmed SARS-CoV-2 infection or an uninfected control (not recorded which).

To note about this clonotype: The junction does not match germline at one end; this may be a read error. This chain links TRBV3-1 with TRBJ2-7; the match to TRBD2 covers 14 bases. Germline V lookup: CDR1 LGHDT, CDR2 YNNKEL (reference sequence). The CDR3 sequence is 14 residues long. The CDR3: CTSSRGLAGGEQYF. CDR3 coding DNA: TGTACCAGCAGCCGAGGACTAGCGGGAGGAGAGCAGTACTTC.

This clonotype was detected only a few times. The chain employs TRBV3-1 and TRBJ2-2, with TRBD2 as a possible D gene (5 bases). This CDR3 comprises 13 residues. V was cut by 1 base and J by 5 bases, with 5 bases left in between. Looked up from germline, CDR1 is LGHDT and CDR2 is YNNKEL (reference sequence). CDR3 sequence reads: CASSQVATGELFF. The CDR3 DNA reads TGTGCCAGCAGCCAAGTAGCGACCGGGGAGCTGTTTTTT.

The chain carries TRBV6-6 and TRBJ2-6; perhaps TRBD2 as D (5 bases). V shed 2 bases and J shed 4 bases, with 12 bases lying between them. This CDR3 region has 16 residues. Germline V gives CDR1 MNHNY, CDR2 SVGAGI (reference sequence). In DNA form, the CDR3 reads TGTGCCAGCAGTTACGGTAGCGTCCGAGGGGCCAACGTCCTGACTTTC. This sequence encodes CASSYGSVRGANVLTF.

This clonotype was seen many times. The chain combines TRBV4-3 with TRBJ1-3; D unclear. The CDR3 is 20 amino acids. V was pared by 0 bases and J by 2 bases, with 23 bases between. Per the germline V gene, CDR1 is LGHNA and CDR2 is YSLEER. The CDR3 coding sequence is TGCGCCAGCAGCCAAGATTTGATAGTTGGGAGTGGGGAAGCTGGAAACACCATATATTTT. Residues: CASSQDLIVGSGEAGNTIYF.

The chain combines TRBV7-2 with TRBJ2-6; no reliable D call. Looked up from germline, CDR1 is SGHTA and CDR2 is FQGNSA. V dropped 7 bases and J dropped 4 bases, with 8 bases sitting between them. The CDR3 totals 13 residues. The CDR3 loop reads CASKVKGANVLTF. The DNA of the CDR3 is TGTGCCAGCAAAGTAAAAGGGGCCAACGTCCTGACTTTC.

In its sample, this clonotype was seen many times. The chain joins TRBV6-2 or TRBV6-3 to TRBJ2-5; D possibly corresponds to TRBD1 (5 bases). The V and J ends lost 6 bases and 5 bases respectively, with 10 bases between them. Germline CDR1 and CDR2: MNHEY and SVGEGT. The CDR3 spans 12 residues. CDR3 residues: CASSPWGETQYF. The DNA for the CDR3 is TGTGCCAGCAGCCCCTGGGGCGAGACCCAGTACTTC.

The chain recombines TRBV3-1 with TRBJ1-2; unclear D gene. Trimming removed 3 bases from V and 6 bases from J, with 5 bases in between. The CDR3 runs to 11 residues. Germline V gene lookup returns CDR1 LGHDT and CDR2 YNNKEL (reference sequence). CDR3 bases: TGTGCCAGCAGCCAGGGAGATGGCTACACCTTC. It translates to CASSQGDGYTF.

This clonotype showed up just a few times. The genes are TRBV11-2 and TRBJ2-7; 8 nucleotides line up with TRBD1. Germline lookup yields CDR1 SGHAT and CDR2 FQNNGV. The CDR3 is 15 residues long. V trimming: 0 bases; J trimming: 2 bases; junction bases outside the gene matches: 3. For the CDR3, the DNA is TGTGCCAGCAGCTTAGATCAACAGGGGGCCTACGAGCAGTACTTC. Translation: CASSLDQQGAYEQYF. The whole variable domain, remainder taken from reference TRBV11-2 and TRBJ2-7, is EAGVAQSPRYKIIEKRQSVAFWCNPISGHATLYWYQQILGQGPKLLIQFQNNGVVDDSQLPKDRFSAERLKGVDSTLKIQPAKLEDSAVYLCASSLDQQGAYEQYFGPGTRLTVT.

This clonotype appeared many times. V usage is TRBV6-6 and J usage is TRBJ2-2; D unresolved. V was trimmed by 5 bases and J by 6 bases, leaving 7 bases between them. CDR1 and CDR2 (germline): MNHNY, SVGAGI (reference sequence). The CDR3 sequence is 12 residues long. The CDR3 sequence is CASSPVPGELFF. The CDR3 DNA reads TGTGCCAGCAGTCCCGTTCCCGGGGAGCTGTTTTTT.

This clonotype was seen many times. The rearrangement uses TRBV20-1 and TRBJ2-3; no definite D call. CDR3 size: 16 residues. Germline CDR1 and CDR2: DFQATT and SNEGSKA (reference sequence). V was clipped by 4 bases and J by 2 bases, with 19 bases between them. DNA for the CDR3: TGCAGTGCTACAGACGGAGTAAGGGTGGACACAGATACGCAGTATTTT. It specifies CSATDGVRVDTDTQYF.

The V gene is TRBV20-1, the J gene TRBJ1-2; possibly TRBD1 for D (5 bases). Deletions cut 0 bases from V and 8 bases from J, with 16 bases between. This CDR3 has 14 amino acids. Per germline, CDR1 DFQATT and CDR2 SNEGSKA (reference sequence). The CDR3, as DNA: TGCAGTGCTAGAGACGATAGTGGGAGGGGCGGCTACACCTTC. Residues: CSARDDSGRGGYTF.

This clonotype has at least ten counts. V and J are TRBV5-4 and TRBJ2-6; weak D call: TRBD1 (6 bases). V was trimmed by 0 bases and J by 2 bases, leaving 21 bases between them. This CDR3 has 20 amino acids. Germline V gene data show CDR1 as SGHNT and CDR2 as YYREEE (reference sequence). The chain's CDR3 is CASSLGIKGRGGPGANVLTF. The CDR3 DNA reads as TGTGCCAGCAGCTTGGGCATAAAGGGCCGAGGGGGACCTGGGGCCAACGTCCTGACTTTC.